These T cell receptor beta chains were read from a single sample in a study of blood T cell repertoires in COVID-19. The repertoire was sequenced with immunoSEQ multiplex PCR; TCRdb's copy has only in-frame clones and lacks some. The repertoire holds 300,000 or so clones, with 75% to 95% as singletons. The sequencing sample was made of PBMCs or T cells enriched from blood (not recorded which). All receptors come from a woman in her 30s who had recovered from COVID-19. The conserved cysteine and the conserved F or W are not part of the CDR3 here. The order of the fields is D gene, J gene, V gene, CDR3 protein. A D gene is named only where the DNA matches it firmly.

>TRBD2|TRBJ2-2|TRBV10-1
ASSPLAGAEDSNTGELF
>TRBD1|TRBJ1-1|TRBV28
ASSSPSTGLGTEAF
>TRBD2|TRBJ2-7|TRBV7-2
ASSFFTSGSNEQY
>TRBD1|TRBJ1-2|TRBV5-8
ASSSFQGAGYGYT
>TRBD1|TRBJ2-1|TRBV5-4
ATSGQGINEQF
>TRBD2|TRBJ2-7|TRBV15
ATSRVKRGEQY
>TRBD1|TRBJ1-5|TRBV27
ASSPGTVSQPQH
>TRBD2|TRBJ2-3|TRBV5-5
ASSKLAGLADTQY
>-|TRBJ1-1|TRBV4-1
ASSHPTGNTEAF
>-|TRBJ2-5|TRBV7-9
ASSLGGGSETQY
>-|TRBJ2-2|TRBV28
ASSLQEYTGELF
>TRBD2|TRBJ2-2|TRBV6-2/TRBV6-3
ASSYSEPGLAGYTGELF
>TRBD2|TRBJ2-3|TRBV11-2
ASSQHTSGPTDTQY
>TRBD2|TRBJ2-7|TRBV13
ASSLHKREVSYEQY
>TRBD1|TRBJ2-7|TRBV6-5
ASSPNMRGLYEQY
>-|TRBJ2-7|TRBV6-5
ASSARGYEQY
>TRBD1|TRBJ1-2|TRBV28
ASSEISVGQGDGYT
>TRBD2|TRBJ2-1|TRBV7-6
ASSQRTGTSGYNEQF
>TRBD1|TRBJ1-3|TRBV5-6
ASRPGQGIRNTIY
>TRBD2|TRBJ2-7|TRBV4-2
ASSQEATSGSYEQY
>-|TRBJ1-1|TRBV6-2/TRBV6-3
ASSDPGMNTEAF
>-|TRBJ1-2|TRBV4-3
ASSQESRGEYGYT
>TRBD2|TRBJ2-3|TRBV5-1
ASSVLAGGPDTQY
>-|TRBJ2-2|TRBV28
ASRKTARRELF
>TRBD1|TRBJ2-2|TRBV7-2
ASRGQGGTGELF
>-|TRBJ2-3|TRBV7-3
ASSGHRVAGADTQY
>TRBD1|TRBJ1-5|TRBV7-9
ASTPRIGQAVVNQPQH
>TRBD2|TRBJ2-3|TRBV28
ASSPSGFTDTQY
>-|TRBJ2-2|TRBV18
ASSHSNTGELF
>TRBD2|TRBJ2-3|TRBV5-6
ASSRTSGRARVTDTQY
>TRBD1|TRBJ2-3|TRBV7-9
ASSSSGGRTDTQY
>-|TRBJ2-7|TRBV19
ASSRAPLSGEQY
>-|TRBJ1-2|TRBV27
ASSLDRDKDWT
>TRBD1|TRBJ2-7|TRBV28
ASSLPGQGDYEQY
>-|TRBJ1-1|TRBV6-6
ASSRNLISESAEAF
>-|TRBJ2-6|TRBV24-1
ATEARQSHSGANVLT
>TRBD1|TRBJ2-6|TRBV7-9
ASSGAPGGNIYSGANVLT
>TRBD2|TRBJ2-1|TRBV7-3
ASSTLASNEQF
>-|TRBJ2-3|TRBV2
ASMSGYTDTQY
>TRBD2|TRBJ2-2|TRBV14
ASSQDWTSGRSNTGELF
>-|TRBJ2-7|TRBV5-1
ASSTGTMQSYEQY
>-|TRBJ1-5|TRBV19
ASRAVSGNQPQH
>TRBD2|TRBJ2-7|TRBV6-5
ASSHTGGAGGEQY
>TRBD2|TRBJ2-7|TRBV5-1
ASSPIAGGSYEQY
>TRBD2|TRBJ2-2|TRBV5-1
ASSLGSGGNTGELF
>TRBD2|TRBJ2-7|TRBV6-1
ASSEARSLAALYEQY
>TRBD2|TRBJ2-7|TRBV7-2
ASSLVLGSGWEQY
>-|TRBJ2-3|TRBV27
ASRRKPSTDTQY
>-|TRBJ1-2|TRBV7-2
ASSLERAGYT
>-|TRBJ1-5|TRBV7-9
ASSFLTGNQPQH
>-|TRBJ2-5|TRBV7-9
ASSPRTGETQY
>TRBD2|TRBJ2-7|TRBV2
ASSDLLAGLSYEQY
>TRBD1|TRBJ2-1|TRBV11-3
ASSLPRGHIREQF
>TRBD1|TRBJ2-1|TRBV18
ASSPSGTVAGNEQF
>-|TRBJ1-2|TRBV19
ASSIGGFDGYT
>TRBD1|TRBJ1-1|TRBV5-1
ASSRLDDRGDNTEAF
>-|TRBJ2-1|TRBV7-2
ASRRDGSSYNEQF
>-|TRBJ1-1|TRBV12-3/TRBV12-4
ASSLVSTEAF